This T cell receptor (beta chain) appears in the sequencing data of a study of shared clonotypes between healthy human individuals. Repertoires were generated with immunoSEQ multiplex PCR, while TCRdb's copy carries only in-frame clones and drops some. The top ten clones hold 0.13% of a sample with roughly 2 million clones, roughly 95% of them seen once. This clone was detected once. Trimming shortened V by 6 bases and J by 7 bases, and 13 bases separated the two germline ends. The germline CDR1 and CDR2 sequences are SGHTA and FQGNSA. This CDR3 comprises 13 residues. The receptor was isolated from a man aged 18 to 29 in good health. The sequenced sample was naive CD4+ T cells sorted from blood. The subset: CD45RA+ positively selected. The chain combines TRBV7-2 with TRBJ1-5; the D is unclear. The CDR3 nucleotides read TGTGCCAGCAGGGGAGGAGGAAGCCAGCCCCAGCATTTT. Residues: CASRGGGSQPQHF.